This passage covers 28 T cell receptor beta chains from one sample sequenced in a study of T cells after yellow fever vaccination. TCRdb independently ran MiXCR on the 5' RACE reads; one entry per CDR3 protein. The repertoire holds 150,000 to 200,000 distinct CDR3 sequences, with 6.2% as singletons. Here the sequenced sample was CD4+ T cells sorted from PBMCs, taken on the day of the first yellow fever vaccination. The origin of the receptors is a man between 18 and 35 years old who received the YFV17D yellow fever vaccine.

This clonotype was found a few times. The chain employs TRBV4-1 and TRBJ2-1; tentative D call: TRBD2 (5 bases). Germline V CDR1 and CDR2: MGHRA, YSYEKL. The V gene lost 1 base and the J gene lost 10 bases, with 11 bases spanning the gap. The CDR3 extends over 13 amino acids. The CDR3 nucleotides read TGCGCCAGCAGCCAAGCGGGGTTCATAGAGCAGTTCTTC. It specifies CASSQAGFIEQFF.

The chain combines TRBV7-2 with TRBJ2-5, with 9 positions matching TRBD2. Germline CDR1 is SGHTA and CDR2 is FQGNSA. The CDR3 sequence is 16 residues long. With 5 bases clipped from V and 4 bases from J, the junction kept 11 bases outside the gene matches. The chain's CDR3 is CASSRTTGGGAETQYF. The CDR3 nucleotides read TGTGCCAGCAGCCGAACGACGGGCGGGGGGGCAGAGACCCAGTACTTC. The complete variable domain, with remaining parts taken from reference TRBV7-2 and TRBJ2-5, reads GAGVSQSPSNKVTEKGKDVELRCDPISGHTALYWYRQSLGQGLEFLIYFQGNSAPDKSGLPSDRFSAERTGGSVSTLTIQRTQQEDSAVYLCASSRTTGGGAETQYFGPGTRLLVL.

In its sample, this clonotype was seen many times. This chain joins TRBV5-1 and TRBJ2-4; D is perhaps TRBD2 (6 bases). V dropped 0 bases and J dropped 8 bases, with 12 bases sitting between them. This CDR3 has 14 residues. Germline CDR1 SGHRS, CDR2 YFSETQ. The CDR3: CASSLEVRGDIQYF. The CDR3 coding sequence is TGCGCCAGCAGCTTGGAGGTCCGCGGGGACATTCAGTACTTC.

The chain couples TRBV20-1 to TRBJ1-1; 7 nucleotides align to TRBD1. J was trimmed by 0 bases and V by 5 bases; bases with no gene match: 6. CDR3 length: 14 residues. Germline CDR1 reads DFQATT; CDR2 reads SNEGSKA (reference sequence). CDR3 residues: CSAFTGAMNTEAFF. CDR3 DNA sequence: TGCAGTGCTTTTACAGGGGCCATGAACACTGAAGCTTTCTTT.

This clonotype was found many times. This rearrangement joins TRBV7-6 to TRBJ1-2; D is unclear. Trimming took off 2 bases at V and 7 bases at J, with 11 bases between the two ends. The CDR3 loop spans 13 amino acids. Germline V gene data show CDR1 as SGHVS and CDR2 as FNYEAQ. DNA of the CDR3: TGTGCCAGCAGCTTATACGGCGAGGGTGGCTACACCTTC. Amino acids: CASSLYGEGGYTF.

This rearrangement joins TRBV7-3 to TRBJ2-4, with TRBD1 matching 7 bases. Trimming cost V 5 bases and J 1 base; bases outside gene matches: 5. The CDR3 has 15 residues. Germline values: CDR1 SGHTA, CDR2 FQGTGA. Written as DNA, the CDR3 is TGTGCCAGCAGCACACCGACAGGGGCCAAAAACATTCAGTACTTC. Translation gives CASSTPTGAKNIQYF.

This clonotype was detected only a few times. The chain is built from TRBV5-1 and TRBJ1-1; tentative D call: TRBD1 (5 bases). Trimming took 0 bases from V and 6 from J, leaving 12 bases between them. Germline V gene data show CDR1 as SGHRS and CDR2 as YFSETQ. CDR3 length equals 14 residues. The DNA for the CDR3 is TGCGCCAGCAGCTTGGGACAGAACCGCGCTGAAGCTTTCTTT. It translates to CASSLGQNRAEAFF. The full variable domain, rest sourced from reference TRBV5-1 and TRBJ1-1, is KAGVTQTPRYLIKTRGQQVTLSCSPISGHRSVSWYQQTPGQGLQFLFEYFSETQRNKGNFPGRFSGRQFSNSRSEMNVSTLELGDSALYLCASSLGQNRAEAFFGQGTRLTVV.

The gene calls are TRBV7-9 and TRBJ2-3; D might be TRBD2 (6 bases). Trimming stripped 8 bases from V and 4 bases from J, with 13 bases between. The CDR3 is 13 residues long. CDR1 is SEHNR, CDR2 FQNEAQ, per germline (reference sequence). CDR3 in amino acids: CASYQWGADTQYF. CDR3 coding DNA: TGTGCCAGCTATCAGTGGGGGGCAGATACGCAGTATTTT.

This clonotype was recorded many times. The CDR3 bases are TGTGCCAGCAGCCTACCTGGGACAGGGACATACGAGCAGTACTTC. Residues: CASSLPGTGTYEQYF. The J gene is TRBJ2-7, the V gene TRBV5-4, with 9 bases aligning to TRBD1. J lost 4 bases, V lost 4 bases, and 9 bases had no gene match. The CDR3 is 15 amino acids. CDR1 and CDR2 from the germline V gene are SGHNT and YYREEE (reference sequence).

The chain is built from TRBV9 and TRBJ2-3; D remains unclear. This CDR3 region has 18 residues. Trimming took off 7 bases at V and 0 bases at J, with 24 bases between the two ends. Germline assignment: CDR1 SGDLS and CDR2 YYNGEE. The CDR3 nucleotides are TGTGCCAGCGGCAGAACCGCAACCAGATACTCTAGCACAGATACGCAGTATTTT. Translated, it gives CASGRTATRYSSTDTQYF.

This clonotype was detected only a few times. The rearrangement uses TRBV7-7 and TRBJ2-7; D may match TRBD1 or TRBD2 (6 bases each). V was pared by 1 base and J by 7 bases, with 11 bases between. CDR3 length: 13 amino acids. The germline V gene has CDR1 SSHAT and CDR2 FNYEAQ (reference sequence). The DNA for the CDR3 is TGTGCCAGCAGCTTAGAACCGGGGGCAGAGCAGTACTTC. Protein: CASSLEPGAEQYF.

Of note for this clonotype: With a much larger clone just one base away, this may be a read error. The rearrangement links TRBV9 to TRBJ2-1; 7 bases line up with TRBD2. Germline trimming cut 0 bases from V and 3 bases from J; bases unmatched to any gene: 3. Germline CDR1 SGDLS, CDR2 YYNGEE. The CDR3 contains 15 residues. The CDR3 loop is CASSVGAGDYNEQFF. As DNA, the CDR3 is TGTGCCAGCAGCGTAGGTGCGGGGGACTACAATGAGCAGTTCTTC. The full variable domain, with the rest looked up from reference TRBV9 and TRBJ2-1, is DSGVTQTPKHLITATGQRVTLRCSPRSGDLSVYWYQQSLDQGLQFLIQYYNGEERAKGNILERFSAQQFPDLHSELNLSSLELGDSALYFCASSVGAGDYNEQFFGPGTRLTVL.

The rearrangement uses TRBV18 and TRBJ2-2; TRBD1 might be the D (6 bases). The germline V and J ends were trimmed by 0 bases and 2 bases, with 13 bases remaining between them. The germline V gene has CDR1 KGHSH and CDR2 LQKENI. This CDR3 region has 17 residues. The CDR3 here is CASSPPGTLVNTGELFF. For the CDR3, the DNA is TGTGCCAGCTCACCACCGGGGACACTCGTTAACACCGGGGAGCTGTTTTTT.

This clonotype was counted ten times or more. The chain combines TRBV11-2 with TRBJ2-7; weak D call: TRBD2 (6 bases). CDR3 length: 16 amino acids. Trimming removed 1 base at V and 4 bases at J, with 17 bases between. Germline-derived CDR1 and CDR2 are SGHAT and FQNNGV. Written as DNA, the CDR3 is TGTGCCAGCAGCTTAGTGCGGGGCCGCGGCCCGTACGAGCAGTACTTC. The encoded protein is CASSLVRGRGPYEQYF. Full variable domain (missing parts from reference TRBV11-2 and TRBJ2-7): EAGVAQSPRYKIIEKRQSVAFWCNPISGHATLYWYQQILGQGPKLLIQFQNNGVVDDSQLPKDRFSAERLKGVDSTLKIQPAKLEDSAVYLCASSLVRGRGPYEQYFGPGTRLTVT.

This clonotype was observed a few times. This chain uses TRBV7-2 with TRBJ2-7, with D hard to call. Germline CDR1 SGHTA, CDR2 FQGNSA. The CDR3 covers 12 residues. V dropped 5 bases and J dropped 3 bases, with 8 bases sitting between them. The DNA for the CDR3 is TGTGCCAGCAGCCACGACATCTACGAGCAGTACTTC. Translation gives CASSHDIYEQYF.

The rearrangement uses TRBV18 and TRBJ2-3, with D perhaps matching TRBD2 (7 bases). CDR1 and CDR2 (germline): KGHSH, LQKENI. The V end lost 2 bases, the J end lost 1 base, and 16 bases lay between the germline ends. This CDR3 has 17 amino acids. The CDR3 reads CASSPLAGAGGTDTQYF. The DNA for the CDR3 is TGTGCCAGCTCACCATTGGCGGGAGCAGGGGGCACAGATACGCAGTATTTT. The full variable domain, rest sourced from reference TRBV18 and TRBJ2-3, is NAGVMQNPRHLVRRRGQEARLRCSPMKGHSHVYWYRQLPEEGLKFMVYLQKENIIDESGMPKERFSAEFPKEGPSILRIQQVVRGDSAAYFCASSPLAGAGGTDTQYFGPGTRLTVL.

In its sample, this clonotype was seen many times. The chain carries TRBV7-2 and TRBJ2-3; possible D gene TRBD2, 5 bases. The ends were cut back, 6 bases at V and 6 bases at J, with 10 bases in the middle. Per germline, CDR1 SGHTA and CDR2 FQGNSA. The CDR3 covers 12 residues. DNA of the CDR3: TGTGCCAGCAGTAACTCGGGGGATACGCAGTATTTT. Its translation is CASSNSGDTQYF.

This clonotype was recorded many times. The V call is TRBV7-2, the J call TRBJ2-2, with 8 bases lining up with TRBD1. The CDR3 extends over 14 amino acids. After removal of 5 bases from V and 8 bases from J, the junction contained 7 bases not matched to a gene. The germline gives CDR1 SGHTA, CDR2 FQGNSA. DNA of the CDR3: TGTGCCAGCAGCAAACGACAGGGGCTTGGGGAGCTGTTTTTT. Encoded protein: CASSKRQGLGELFF.

The chain has TRBV7-8 and TRBJ2-2; D is possibly TRBD1 (6 bases). The germline V and J ends were trimmed by 8 bases and 8 bases, with 21 bases remaining between them. The CDR3 contains 15 residues. Germline V gives CDR1 SGHVS, CDR2 FQNEAQ. The CDR3 region is CASFGFQVGTGELFF. The CDR3 nucleotides are TGTGCCAGCTTTGGTTTCCAAGTGGGGACAGGGGAGCTGTTTTTT.

Many counts were recorded for this clonotype. The CDR3 sequence is CASRSSHTQYF. CDR3 in DNA: TGTGCCAGCCGATCAAGCCATACGCAGTATTTT. V is TRBV7-2 and J is TRBJ2-3, with D uncertain. Germline CDR1 reads SGHTA; CDR2 reads FQGNSA. The germline V and J ends were trimmed by 8 bases and 7 bases, with 10 bases remaining between them. The length of the CDR3 is 11 residues.

This clonotype was counted at least ten times. The chain combines TRBV3-1 with TRBJ2-1, with D possibly being TRBD1 (7 bases). Per germline, CDR1 LGHDT and CDR2 YNNKEL (reference sequence). This CDR3 has 15 residues. Between the trimmed V and J ends, which lost 3 bases and 4 bases, there was a span of 13 bases. This CDR3 is CASSQGTAGYNEQFF. The CDR3 nucleotides are TGTGCCAGCAGCCAGGGGACAGCGGGTTACAATGAGCAGTTCTTC.

This clonotype was seen repeatedly, ten times or more. The V gene is TRBV18, the J gene TRBJ2-7; 7 nucleotides agree with TRBD1. The CDR3 covers 12 residues. V was pared by 6 bases and J by 5 bases, with 4 bases of the junction left unmatched. From germline, CDR1 is KGHSH and CDR2 LQKENI. CDR3 bases: TGTGCCAGCTCTCGCGACAGGGACGAGCAGTACGTC. Amino acid sequence: CASSRDRDEQYV.

The chain joins TRBV5-1 to TRBJ2-7, with D maybe TRBD1 (7 bases). Deletions cut 1 base from V and 2 bases from J, with 13 bases between. Germline V gene lookup returns CDR1 SGHRS and CDR2 YFSETQ. The CDR3 loop spans 15 amino acids. CDR3 nucleotides: TGCGCCAGCAGCTTGCGCAGGGGGGCCGCCTACGAGCAGTACTTC. Translated: CASSLRRGAAYEQYF.

The V and J genes are TRBV4-3 and TRBJ1-4, with 9 bases aligning to TRBD1. V shed 4 bases, J shed 3 bases, and the junction held 9 bases outside the gene matches. The CDR3 covers 17 residues. Germline V gene lookup returns CDR1 LGHNA and CDR2 YSLEER. CDR3 coding DNA: TGCGCCAGCAGCCGTTACAGGGGGCGCGGAGCTAATGAAAAACTGTTTTTT. Translation: CASSRYRGRGANEKLFF.

This sequence joins TRBV6-4 and TRBJ1-2; a possible D gene is TRBD1 (6 bases). V was shortened by 6 bases and J by 2 bases, with 7 bases between the two germline ends. The CDR3 length is 12 residues. Per germline, CDR1 MRHNA and CDR2 SNTAGT. CDR3 sequence: CASRDRNYGYTF. DNA of the CDR3: TGTGCCAGCAGGGACAGAAACTATGGCTACACCTTC.

J is TRBJ2-7 and V is TRBV7-6; D not resolved. This CDR3 contains 13 residues. Trimming stripped 5 bases from V and 9 bases from J, with 17 bases between. The germline V gene has CDR1 SGHVS and CDR2 FNYEAQ. CDR3 nucleotides: TGTGCCAGCAGCAGAAGCGCCGAATCGGTGCAGTACTTC. This sequence encodes CASSRSAESVQYF.

This clonotype turned up a few times. The genes are TRBV7-8 and TRBJ1-5, with D uncertain. CDR3 length: 18 amino acids. V was cut by 5 bases and J by 5 bases, with 25 bases left in between. Germline CDR1 and CDR2: SGHVS and FQNEAQ. CDR3 loop: CASSVRPRQLTSYQPQHF. CDR3 in DNA: TGTGCCAGCAGCGTACGGCCCCGGCAACTCACGTCGTATCAGCCCCAGCATTTT.

V is TRBV5-1 and J is TRBJ1-6, with D unclear. The CDR3 runs 14 residues. CDR1 SGHRS and CDR2 YFSETQ come from the germline V gene. The V end was cut by 0 bases, the J end by 7 bases, with 8 bases between. Written as DNA, the CDR3 is TGCGCCAGCAGCTTGGGGCAAACCAATTCACCCCTCCACTTT. Protein: CASSLGQTNSPLHF.